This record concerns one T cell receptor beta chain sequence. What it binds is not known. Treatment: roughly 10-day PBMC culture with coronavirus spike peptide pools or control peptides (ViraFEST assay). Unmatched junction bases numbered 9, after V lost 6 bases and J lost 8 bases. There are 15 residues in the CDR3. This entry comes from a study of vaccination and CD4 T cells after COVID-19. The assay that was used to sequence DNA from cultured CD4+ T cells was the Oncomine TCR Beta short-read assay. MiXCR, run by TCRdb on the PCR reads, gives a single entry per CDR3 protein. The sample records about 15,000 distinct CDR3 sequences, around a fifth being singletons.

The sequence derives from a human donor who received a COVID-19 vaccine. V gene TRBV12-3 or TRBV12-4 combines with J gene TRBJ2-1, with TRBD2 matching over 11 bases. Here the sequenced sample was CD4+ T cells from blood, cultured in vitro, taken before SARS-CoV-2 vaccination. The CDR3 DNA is TGTGCCAGCAGGATATCTAGCGGGGGGAACTATGAGCAGTTCTTC. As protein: CASRISSGGNYEQFF.